The subject of this entry is one T cell receptor (beta chain). The antigen it recognizes is unknown. No clone much larger than this one lies a single base away; base qualities are absent. This sample was included in a study of cytomegalovirus exposure and HLA in healthy donors listed by TCRdb under 2017. In terms of the full investigation: According to an earlier analysis of 587 of the donors, roughly 180 million T cells yielded some 110 million unique TCR beta sequences and less than 300 Gb of sequence data. Approximately 300 gigabases of sequencing data and about 92 million unique TCR sequences made up an early release that covered several hundred HLA-typed donors. Of the roughly 410 genotyped donors, 80% to 90% were placed in the genetic ancestry cluster associated with self-reported Caucasian donors. The study was designed to test whether signatures of past pathogen exposure could be identified by cataloging public T cell receptors. The T cell repertoires of 700 or so subjects were profiled by immunosequencing and related to cytomegalovirus serostatus. In addition to the first cohort of around 670 subjects, a separate validation cohort of some 120 different subjects was used. To predict cytomegalovirus infection status, the study brought together high-throughput TCR immunosequencing, statistical association of individual TCRs with disease status, and machine learning. A later analysis re-examined previously published TCR beta repertoires from about 670 donors and added high-resolution HLA genotyping to investigate patterns of TCR occurrence. The later analysis used no new phenotypic data to find candidate immune exposures, relying instead on TCR beta sequences and their occurrence across donors. In an earlier analysis of 587 of the donors, high-throughput TCR beta sequencing was used to judge whether each TCR beta V gene segment behaved as functional or pseudogenic. Donor age, sex, ethnicity and CMV serostatus were compiled alongside the repertoire data. A later genetic analysis took genome-wide SNP genotypes for about 55% of the 666 donors and used that subset as a discovery cohort. All discovery cohort repertoires had been generated using a single sequencing platform. HLA typing included class I and class II loci at four-digit resolution. The number of typed donors differed by locus: about 629-630 for A, B, C, DRB1 and DQB1; 500 to 550 for DQA1; around 580 for DPA1; and around 490 for DPB1. Roughly five DR-DQ haplotypes were handled as single units for association and clustering, since linkage in the cohort was strong. Across some 400 genotyped donors of the cohort, an average of approximately 240,000 unique TCR beta nucleotide sequences per donor were sequenced, and approximately 17% of those sequences were non-productive.

Libraries came from the immunoSEQ multiplex PCR assay. A mixture of 60 forward primers for TCR Vbeta segments and 13 reverse primers for TCR Jbeta segments was used in the multiplex PCR. Amplification of the CDR3 region of rearranged TCR beta genes was performed with a multiplex PCR assay on genomic DNA. The Illumina HiSeq System was used to sequence the amplified TCR beta libraries as 87-base-pair reads. Per the source publication's procedure: A later analysis tallied roughly 76 million unique TCR beta chains across the approximately 670 repertoires, and about 12 million of those chains were shared by two or more donors. Raw reads were error-corrected and collapsed into unique sequences with a nearest-neighbor algorithm that merged closely related sequences to remove PCR and sequencing errors. V, D and J gene segments were assigned by aligning CDR3 sequences to IMGT reference sequences. Each retained sequence needed at least a six-nucleotide match to both a V gene segment and a J gene segment. Rearrangements were called productive when the CDR3 lacked stop codons and stayed in frame with V and J; all others were non-productive. CDR3 was defined by IMGT convention, running from the second conserved V-encoded cysteine to the conserved J-encoded phenylalanine. In an earlier analysis of approximately 500 of the donors, sequences lacking an unambiguous match to a single V gene segment were excluded. In an earlier analysis of 587 of the donors, V segments were called functional above 56.7% productive rearrangements and were called segregating when the between-donor standard deviation exceeded 5%. A statistical classification framework was developed to diagnose cytomegalovirus status using the catalog of TCR beta chain sequences. V and J gene assignment, in a later analysis, came from comparing TCR nucleotide sequences with IMGT/GENE-DB human TR gene sequences. In a later analysis, CDR3 sequences and most-parsimonious VDJ recombination scenarios were assigned using the TCRdist pipeline. In a later analysis, each TCR beta chain was defined by its CDR3 amino acid sequence together with its V-gene family, and reads lacking a unique V-gene family were excluded. In a later analysis, some 600 highly shared, low-generation-probability nucleotide sequences were removed to address suspected cross-contamination and a sequencing artifact. A later analysis calculated a clonal expansion index for each public chain from normalized within-repertoire ranks of inferred template counts. In a later analysis, generation probabilities were computed using a VDJ recombination model fitted to out-of-frame rearrangements, and the results were checked against IGoR. A later analysis scored TCR-TCR, TCR-HLA and TCR-CMV co-occurrence with hypergeometric tests, applying a repertoire-size bias correction to TCR pairs. A later analysis estimated false discovery rates by permuting HLA or CMV assignments 20 times. In a later analysis, co-occurring TCRs were grouped using DBSCAN, with TCRdist sequence similarity added in when clustering inside HLA-allele-positive subsets. For co-occurrence clustering, repertoires with fewer than 30,000 or more than 120,000 public chains were excluded, along with 5 or 6 repertoires with anomalous nucleotide sharing. As stored in TCRdb, this immuneACCESS dataset retains in-frame rearrangements with V and J assigned. A fraction of the clones does not appear; measured against another copy, unresolved V genes explain less than half of the discrepancy, and the remainder lacks a known reason. V, J and clone size are those of that table, while D and trimming were read from the DNA. This sample holds about 150,000 clones; roughly 80% were observed only once. The biggest ten clones account for roughly 1.9% of the sample.

General findings and caveats noted by the study authors: An association between a missense DCLRE1C variant and V-gene and J-gene trimming of TCR beta chains was found in a later genetic analysis and replicated in an independent cohort. Correlated functional status among segregating V segments might be attributable to linkage disequilibrium, but an unknown experimental factor could not be ruled out. In vitro tests confirmed that a few of the cytomegalovirus-associated TCR beta chains recognize cytomegalovirus antigens. Several of the top co-occurrence clusters appeared to be linked to parvovirus B19, influenza, CMV and Epstein-Barr virus, according to a later analysis. Strong co-occurrence of HLA alleles, especially DR and DQ, made assigning TCR associations to individual alleles difficult. Presence/absence analyses assumed roughly uniform sequencing depth across donors, an assumption that may not hold. Immune exposure information for the cohort was limited to CMV serostatus. According to a later genetic analysis, donors in an Asian-associated ancestry cluster had fewer N-insertions in productive TCRs than the roughly 660-donor mean. At a false discovery rate of 0.05, a later analysis linked around 15,000 TCR beta sequences to specific HLA alleles. In a later analysis, HLA-associated TCR beta chains were found to be more clonally expanded and to have lower generation probabilities than equally common non-associated chains. Because some donors lacked HLA typing at each locus, the association tests relied only on the typed subset. Some IMGT-functional V segments, including TRBV6-2 and TRBV6-3, could not be distinguished by the 87-base-pair reads and were therefore excluded. The cohort was sequenced for TCR beta chains only, and without alpha or paired-chain data the features that could be detected were limited. Cytomegalovirus status was reported to be diagnosed by the classifier with high specificity and sensitivity in both the original and validation cohorts. Because counts were too low, seventeen rarely observed V segments, including chromosome 9 orphons, were excluded from the earlier analysis of 587 of the donors. According to a later analysis, TCR association rates differed among HLA loci, with DRB1 alleles showing the most associated TCRs and HLA-C alleles showing the fewest. While some public TCRs were present in many individuals, most TCR sequences turned up only very rarely across donors. The study listed approximately 150 TCR beta chains as associated with cytomegalovirus. The authors suggested that the approach could potentially be generalized to other disease states and immunological phenotypes. A further reported finding was that TCR beta sequences accurately predicted the HLA-A and HLA-B alleles for most subjects in the first cohort. A later analysis found that most CMV-associated TCR beta chains appeared HLA-restricted, with HLA associations seemingly driven largely by CMV exposure. A cluster of highly shared sequence variants was judged likely to be a technical artifact of the sequencing pipeline. In an earlier analysis of some 540 of the donors, most TCR beta V segments appeared in productive rearrangements about 87% or about 30% of the time, broadly matching IMGT annotations.

The CDR3 spans 13 residues, from the cysteine through the phenylalanine. Of the read, only the CDR3 DNA is kept; its 39 bases are in frame from base 1. Deletion took 0 bases off V and 6 bases off J, with a span of 9 bases between the germline ends. CDR1 MNHNY and CDR2 SVGAGI are derived from the germline V gene (reference sequence). The cohort consisted of approximately 670 healthy bone marrow donors. All cohort members were sampled while nominally healthy, although unrecorded immune exposures were likely present. The donor was CMV seronegative and was included in the group of several hundred seronegative cohort members. Every donor gave a peripheral blood sample, and the peripheral blood mononuclear cells from that sample were used for TCR beta sequencing. The Qiagen DNeasy Blood Extraction Kit was used to extract genomic DNA from the blood cell samples.

The sample was PBMCs. This clonotype was obtained from a man in his late teens or twenties in good health and CMV-seronegative. The chain uses TRBV6-6 and TRBJ2-7; the D segment could be TRBD1, given 6 matching bases. The DNA sequence is TGTGCCAGCAGTTACTCACAGGGTCGCGAGCAGTACTTC. The translation is CASSYSQGREQYF.